The clone carrying this T cell receptor beta chain was counted once. The antigen is not known. The data were obtained in a study of OX40 agonist ivuxolimab in advanced cancers. About the research overall: Each dose-escalation patient presented with hepatocellular carcinoma, melanoma, renal cell or head and neck cancer.

Autoimmune disease history or systemic immunosuppression barred patients. Sampling of blood occurred at baseline, cycle 4 day 1, and cycle 7 day 1. Using immunoSEQ multiplex PCR, the repertoire was profiled, and TCRdb retains in-frame clones only, with some absent. Of about 76,000 clones in the sample, 85% were seen once. Notes on the study in general: On average, CD8+ T cells had more expanded clones than CD4+.

The TCR originated in an adult with an advanced solid tumor such as melanoma, head and neck, liver or kidney cancer. The specimen was CD4+ or CD8+ T cells sorted from blood, collected in a trial of the OX40 agonist ivuxolimab.

CDR3 sequence reads: CASSISVGQPQHF. CDR3 bases: TGCGCCAGCAGCATCAGTGTAGGTCAGCCCCAGCATTTT. The chain joins TRBV5-1 to TRBJ1-5, with no clear D. The V gene lost 4 bases and the J gene lost 6 bases, with 11 bases spanning the gap. The CDR3 contains 13 residues. The V gene's germline CDR1 is SGHRS and CDR2 YFSETQ.